This TCR beta chain is drawn from a study of CD8 T cells in ankylosing spondylitis. Overall study results and limits: Past research had described some motif variants in reactive arthritis synovial fluid and blood. Seemingly characteristic of ankylosing spondylitis blood was a TCR beta motif consisting of about 8 highly homologous variants. Disease-linked clones bore a CD8+ phenotype and were relatively rare in peripheral blood. Reportedly, disease-linked clones are significantly enriched in ankylosing spondylitis patients' matched synovial fluid.

V was shortened by 2 bases and J by 4 bases, with 15 bases between the two germline ends. Germline V gene data show CDR1 as SEHNR and CDR2 as FQNEAQ (reference sequence). CDR3 size: 16 residues. Construction of TCR beta libraries was performed using quantitative 5'-RACE with molecular barcodes. TCRdb ran MiXCR on the 5' RACE reads and lists one entry per CDR3 protein. The sample yields around 430,000 distinct CDR3 sequences, 17% seen once. Concerning this clonotype: Its antigen is still unknown.

The chain links TRBV7-9 to TRBJ1-3; no clear D gene. The TCR sequence derives from a male donor with ankylosing spondylitis. Source material: blood, either unsorted or a sorted T cell fraction (not recorded which). As DNA, the CDR3 is TGTGCCAGCAGCTTATATGGTGAAGTTTCGGGAAACACCATATATTTT. Residues: CASSLYGEVSGNTIYF.